This T cell receptor (beta chain) was profiled in a study of blood T cell repertoires in COVID-19. Study background: PBMCs, B-cell-depleted T cells, or T cells were the source of the cDNA or gDNA that made up the material.

The sample holds a few counts of this clone. Generated by immunoSEQ multiplex PCR, the TCRdb table keeps only in-frame clones and is missing some. This sample has over 150,000 clones, with around 74% found just once. The V gene's germline CDR1 is SEHNR and CDR2 FQNEAQ (reference sequence). The CDR3 loop spans 16 amino acids. V gave up 3 bases and J gave up 5 bases; unmatched junction bases: 8. This receptor was taken from a man in his 70s with acute or convalescent COVID-19. This sequence joins TRBV7-9 and TRBJ2-3, with 10 bases fitting TRBD2. Material for sequencing was peripheral blood. The CDR3 DNA is TGTGCCAGCAGCTTCCTCACTAGCGGGACTGGAGATACGCAGTATTTT. Amino acid sequence: CASSFLTSGTGDTQYF.